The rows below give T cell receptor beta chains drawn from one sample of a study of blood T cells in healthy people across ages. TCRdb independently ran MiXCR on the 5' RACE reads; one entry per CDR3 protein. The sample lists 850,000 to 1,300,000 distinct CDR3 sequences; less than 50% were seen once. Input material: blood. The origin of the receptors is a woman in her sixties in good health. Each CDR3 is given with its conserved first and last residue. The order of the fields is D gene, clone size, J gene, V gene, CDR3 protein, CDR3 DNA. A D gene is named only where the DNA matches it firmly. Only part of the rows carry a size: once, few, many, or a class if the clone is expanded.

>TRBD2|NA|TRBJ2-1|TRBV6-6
CASSPSGRNDNEQFF
TGTGCCAGCAGCCCTAGCGGGAGGAACGACAATGAGCAGTTCTTC
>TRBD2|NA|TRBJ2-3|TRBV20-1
CSASRRTSGGGDTQYF
TGCAGTGCTAGCCGCAGGACTAGCGGGGGTGGAGATACGCAGTATTTT
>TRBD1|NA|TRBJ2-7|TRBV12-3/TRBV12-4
CASRSDRAQEQYF
TGTGCCAGCAGATCGGACAGGGCGCAAGAGCAGTACTTC
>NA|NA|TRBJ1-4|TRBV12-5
CASGTGFLATNEKLFF
TGTGCTAGTGGGACAGGCTTTCTCGCAACTAATGAAAAACTGTTTTTT
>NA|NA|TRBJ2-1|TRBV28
CASSFGDPRSYNEQFF
TGTGCCAGCAGTTTCGGCGACCCAAGAAGCTACAATGAGCAGTTCTTC
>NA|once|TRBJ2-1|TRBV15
CATSRDPGGHNEQFF
TGTGCCACCAGCAGAGATCCCGGGGGGCACAATGAGCAGTTCTTC
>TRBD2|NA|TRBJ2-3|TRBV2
CASRSWRERVDTQYF
TGTGCCAGCAGGTCTTGGCGGGAGCGGGTTGATACGCAGTATTTT
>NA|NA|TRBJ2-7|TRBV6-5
CASSASQSSYEQYF
TGTGCCAGCAGCGCCAGCCAGAGCTCCTACGAGCAGTACTTC
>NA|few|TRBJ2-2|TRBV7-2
CASSFGWDTGELFF
TGTGCCAGCAGCTTTGGGTGGGACACCGGGGAGCTGTTTTTT
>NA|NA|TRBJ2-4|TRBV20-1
CSAKIPGVAKNIQYF
TGCAGTGCTAAAATCCCGGGTGTAGCCAAAAACATTCAGTACTTC
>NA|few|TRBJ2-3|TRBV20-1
CSVSLGRLNTDTQYF
TGCAGTGTGTCCTTGGGCCGCCTCAACACAGATACGCAGTATTTT
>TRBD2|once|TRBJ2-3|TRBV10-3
CAIKVSGRDTQYF
TGTGCCATCAAGGTGAGCGGGAGAGATACGCAGTATTTT
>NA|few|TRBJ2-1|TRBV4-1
CASSQEGRGRDNEQFF
TGCGCCAGCAGCCAAGAGGGGCGGGGGCGAGACAATGAGCAGTTCTTC
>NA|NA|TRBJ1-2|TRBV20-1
CSAQALHGYTF
TGCAGTGCACAGGCCTTGCACGGCTACACCTTC
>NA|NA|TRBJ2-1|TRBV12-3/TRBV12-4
CASSLEVYNEQFF
TGTGCCAGCAGTTTGGAGGTCTACAATGAGCAGTTCTTC
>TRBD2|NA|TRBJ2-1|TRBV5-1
CASSRDYGRSYNEQFF
TGCGCCAGCAGCCGGGACTACGGACGGTCCTACAATGAGCAGTTCTTC
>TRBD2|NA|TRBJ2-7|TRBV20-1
CSARTSGTDIRYF
TGCAGTGCTAGGACTAGCGGGACTGACATTCGGTACTTC
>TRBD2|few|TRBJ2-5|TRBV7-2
CASSLAQREWRETQYF
TGTGCCAGCAGCTTAGCTCAGCGGGAGTGGAGAGAGACCCAGTACTTC
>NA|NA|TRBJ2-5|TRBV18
CASSPRQGGRETQYF
TGTGCCAGCTCACCTCGGCAGGGCGGGCGAGAGACCCAGTACTTC
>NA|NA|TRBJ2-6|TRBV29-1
CSVEGRVGVLTF
TGCAGCGTTGAAGGGAGGGTCGGCGTCCTGACTTTC
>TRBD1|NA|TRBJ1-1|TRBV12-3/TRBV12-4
CASTPGQSNTEAFF
TGTGCCAGCACACCGGGACAGTCGAACACTGAAGCTTTCTTT
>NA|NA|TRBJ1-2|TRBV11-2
CASSSPVAGYTF
TGTGCCAGCAGCTCCCCTGTTGCCGGCTACACCTTC
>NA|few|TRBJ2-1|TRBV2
CASRSRGEETQFF
TGTGCCAGCAGAAGCAGGGGGGAAGAGACCCAGTTCTTC
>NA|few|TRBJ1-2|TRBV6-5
CASSPGRAHGYTF
TGTGCCAGCAGCCCGGGAAGAGCGCATGGCTACACCTTC
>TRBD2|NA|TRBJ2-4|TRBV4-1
CASRLGEGNIQYF
TGCGCCAGCAGGCTCGGGGAGGGGAACATTCAGTACTTC
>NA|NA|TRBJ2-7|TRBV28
CASSFRGSRYYEQYF
TGTGCCAGCAGTTTCAGGGGATCAAGGTATTACGAGCAGTACTTC
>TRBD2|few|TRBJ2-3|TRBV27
CASSSLSAGEPQYF
TGTGCCAGCAGTTCCCTTTCAGCGGGAGAGCCGCAGTATTTT
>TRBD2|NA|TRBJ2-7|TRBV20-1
CSARSGLAGSYEQYF
TGCAGTGCGAGAAGTGGACTAGCGGGATCCTACGAGCAGTACTTC
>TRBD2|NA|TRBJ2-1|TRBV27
CASSNSGIQYNEQFF
TGTGCCAGCTCCAACAGCGGGATACAATACAATGAGCAGTTCTTC